This T cell receptor beta chain appears in the sequencing data of a study of STAT3 mutations in large granular lymphocyte leukemia. Unmatched junction bases numbered 12, after V lost 7 bases and J lost 4 bases. This CDR3 region has 17 residues. A remark on this clone: Antigen: not known.

Repertoires were generated with immunoSEQ multiplex PCR, while TCRdb's copy carries only in-frame clones and drops some. The table includes about 42,000 clones, roughly 81% detected once. Findings and caveats of the study: In T-cell large granular lymphocyte leukemia, about half of patients showed multiple immunodominant subclonotypes.

This clonotype was obtained from a human donor with T large granular lymphocyte leukemia. Some clones in this sample may be carry-over from other donors' samples. The chain recombines TRBV6-7 with TRBJ2-5, with 13 bases identical to TRBD2. TRBV6-7 is treated as an ORF (open reading frame) with a function not yet certain. Sequenced sample: PBMCs. CDR3 in DNA: TGTGCCAGCACCCCGGGACTAGCGGGGCCCCATGGAGAGACCCAGTACTTC. This encodes CASTPGLAGPHGETQYF.